Presented here are 23 T cell receptor beta chains from one specimen sequenced in a study of T cell repertoires in MIS-A myocarditis. Profiled with immunoSEQ multiplex PCR; TCRdb holds only in-frame clones, not every one. The data show 5,000 to 6,000 clones, nearly 80% seen once. Input material: interventricular septum heart tissue obtained at autopsy. These receptors all come from a man between 18 and 35 years old with fulminant myocarditis from multisystem inflammatory syndrome in adults (MIS-A) after COVID-19.

J is TRBJ2-3 and V is TRBV19; D ambiguous. Per germline, CDR1 LNHDA and CDR2 SQIVND (reference sequence). V was cut by 4 bases and J by 4 bases, with 9 bases left in between. This CDR3 region has 13 residues. CDR3 nucleotide sequence: TGTGCCAGTAGTACCCGGTCGGCAGATACGCAGTATTTT. Its protein is CASSTRSADTQYF.

In this sample, this clone turned up a few times. This chain uses TRBV6-5 with TRBJ1-1; D gene ambiguous. Trimming took 0 bases from V and 1 from J, leaving 6 bases between them. This CDR3 contains 14 residues. The V gene's germline CDR1 is MNHEY and CDR2 SVGAGI. CDR3 amino acids: CASSYSLRNTEAFF. In DNA, the CDR3 is TGTGCCAGCAGTTACTCGTTAAGGAACACTGAAGCTTTCTTT.

V and J are TRBV28 and TRBJ1-5; D is perhaps TRBD1 (6 bases). The germline V gene has CDR1 MDHEN and CDR2 SYDVKM. V gave up 8 bases and J gave up 5 bases, with 16 bases separating them. This CDR3 is built from 14 residues. The CDR3 here is CASRPIRQDQPQHF. CDR3 bases: TGTGCCAGCCGCCCTATCCGACAGGATCAGCCCCAGCATTTT.

The J gene is TRBJ2-5, the V gene TRBV11-2, with TRBD1 matching over 7 bases. Looked up from germline, CDR1 is SGHAT and CDR2 is FQNNGV. The J segment lost 2 bases and the V segment lost 5 bases, leaving 2 bases of the junction unmatched. This CDR3 contains 13 residues. CDR3 DNA: TGTGCCAGCAGCAGGGGGCAGCAAGAGACCCAGTACTTC. Residues: CASSRGQQETQYF.

V gene TRBV9 combines with J gene TRBJ2-1; D may be TRBD2 (5 bases). V was pared by 3 bases and J by 6 bases, with 16 bases between. Germline V gives CDR1 SGDLS, CDR2 YYNGEE. This CDR3 region has 15 residues. The CDR3 protein is CASSERTGSLNEQFF. CDR3 DNA sequence: TGTGCCAGCAGCGAACGAACGGGGAGCCTCAATGAGCAGTTCTTC.

The V and J genes are TRBV27 and TRBJ1-5; TRBD1 might be the D (6 bases). CDR1 MNHEY and CDR2 SMNVEV come from the germline V gene (reference sequence). The V end was cut by 1 base, the J end by 6 bases, with 13 bases between. The CDR3 contains 15 residues. The CDR3 bases are TGTGCCAGCAGTTTATACGCGGGGGCGGTTCAGCCCCAGCATTTT. It codes for CASSLYAGAVQPQHF.

Only one count was recorded for this clone. The chain combines TRBV4-2 with TRBJ2-5; 8 bases fit TRBD1. The germline CDR1 and CDR2 sequences are LGHNA and YNFKEQ. The length of the CDR3 is 14 residues. After removal of 2 bases from V and 3 bases from J, the junction contained 2 bases not matched to a gene. The CDR3: CASSQTGGKETQYF. The CDR3 region has the DNA TGTGCCAGCAGCCAAACAGGGGGAAAAGAGACCCAGTACTTC.

The chain is built from TRBV24-1 and TRBJ1-5; tentatively, D is TRBD1 (5 bases). The CDR3 sequence is 15 residues long. Trimming removed 2 bases at V and 8 bases at J, with 15 bases between. Germline values: CDR1 KGHDR, CDR2 SFDVKD. CDR3: CATSDSFGGGEPQHF. The CDR3 nucleotides are TGTGCCACCAGTGATTCGTTCGGGGGAGGGGAGCCCCAGCATTTT.

The rearrangement links TRBV21-1 to TRBJ1-5; the listed D gene, TRBD1, was not tested against the DNA. TRBV21-1 is a documented pseudogene. The CDR3 loop spans 19 amino acids. The CDR3 DNA follows: TGTGCCAGCAGCTCCGCCTCGTTGAAGGGGGTATGTAGCAATCAGCCCCAGCATTTT. It is translated as CASSSASLKGVCSNQPQHF.

The chain uses TRBV27 and TRBJ2-6; D remains ambiguous. CDR1 and CDR2 (germline): MNHEY, SMNVEV (reference sequence). This CDR3 region has 15 residues. Trimming left V 6 bases short and J 0 bases short, with 9 bases between. CDR3 sequence (DNA): TGTGCCAGCAGAAGAATAAGCTCTGGGGCCAACGTCCTGACTTTC. Translated: CASRRISSGANVLTF.

This clone was counted a few times. The CDR3 DNA is TGCGCCAGCCGACAGGGATTGGGACAAGAGACCCAGTACTTC. Its protein is CASRQGLGQETQYF. The chain couples TRBV5-1 to TRBJ2-5; 7 nucleotides agree with TRBD1. With 7 bases clipped from V and 2 bases from J, the junction kept 8 bases outside the gene matches. CDR1 and CDR2 (germline): SGHRS, YFSETQ. The CDR3 covers 14 residues.

This clone came up a few times. The genes are TRBV10-2 and TRBJ1-2; 9 bases are a match to TRBD1. Germline trimming cut 2 bases from V and 6 bases from J; bases unmatched to any gene: 10. This CDR3 region has 16 residues. CDR1 and CDR2 from the germline V gene are WSHSY and SAAADI. The CDR3 spells CASSELVGQGGNGYTF. For the CDR3, the DNA is TGCGCCAGCAGTGAGCTCGTGGGACAGGGAGGGAATGGCTACACCTTC.

The chain links TRBV18 to TRBJ2-1; D remains ambiguous. Germline V CDR1 and CDR2: KGHSH, LQKENI. Trimming removed 2 bases from V and 5 bases from J, with 16 bases in between. The CDR3 spans 16 residues. The CDR3 sequence is CASSPLWAESNNEQFF. The CDR3 DNA follows: TGTGCCAGCTCACCATTGTGGGCGGAATCGAACAATGAGCAGTTCTTC. Filled out from reference TRBV18 and TRBJ2-1, the complete variable domain reads NAGVMQNPRHLVRRRGQEARLRCSPMKGHSHVYWYRQLPEEGLKFMVYLQKENIIDESGMPKERFSAEFPKEGPSILRIQQVVRGDSAAYFCASSPLWAESNNEQFFGPGTRLTVL.

The chain employs TRBV28 and TRBJ2-3; TRBD2 agrees at 8 bases. V shed 7 bases, J shed 0 bases, and the junction held 15 bases outside the gene matches. CDR3 length: 18 amino acids. Germline CDR1 reads MDHEN; CDR2 reads SYDVKM. In nucleotides, the CDR3 is TGTGCCAGCACCGTCCTCCTGGCTAGCGGGCTAAGCACAGATACGCAGTATTTT. Protein product: CASTVLLASGLSTDTQYF.

The chain is built from TRBV6-5 and TRBJ2-3; no definite D call. This CDR3 has 15 residues. V lost 5 bases to trimming and J lost 1 base, with 13 bases between them. The germline gives CDR1 MNHEY, CDR2 SVGAGI. CDR3 DNA: TGTGCCAGCAGTCGAAGCGCGGATCGCACAGATACGCAGTATTTT. Amino acids: CASSRSADRTDTQYF.

The chain uses TRBV7-8 and TRBJ2-3; D remains unclear. The CDR3 totals 13 residues. Germline V lookup: CDR1 SGHVS, CDR2 FQNEAQ. V lost 0 bases, J lost 8 bases, and 9 bases lay in between. DNA for the CDR3: TGTGCCAGCAGCTTAGCTGAGTTGCGTACGCAGTATTTT. Amino acids: CASSLAELRTQYF.

The genes are TRBV13 and TRBJ1-1; 7 bases align to TRBD1. V lost 5 bases, J lost 5 bases, and 8 bases stayed unmatched. Germline-derived CDR1 and CDR2 are PRHDT and FYEKMQ (reference sequence). The CDR3 runs to 14 residues. The CDR3 DNA reads TGTGCCAGCAGCCCCTGGAGGGGGCAAACTGAAGCTTTCTTT. Amino acid sequence: CASSPWRGQTEAFF.

The gene calls are TRBV19 and TRBJ1-6, with 8 bases lining up with TRBD1. CDR3 size: 14 residues. V gave up 5 bases and J gave up 10 bases; unmatched junction bases: 7. CDR1 is LNHDA, CDR2 SQIVND, per germline (reference sequence). As DNA, the CDR3 is TGTGCCAGTAGTCCCGGACAGGGTGAGTCACCCCTCCACTTT. This encodes CASSPGQGESPLHF.

The chain employs TRBV19 and TRBJ1-1, with 7 bases aligning to TRBD1. Unmatched junction bases numbered 19, after V lost 9 bases and J lost 6 bases. The CDR3 contains 16 residues. The germline gives CDR1 LNHDA, CDR2 SQIVND (reference sequence). CDR3 nucleotide sequence: TGTGCCAGCCAAGACAGGGATCTTGATTTGGTAGCTGAAGCTTTCTTT. Translation: CASQDRDLDLVAEAFF.

This clone has more than one count but fewer than ten. The gene calls are TRBV27 and TRBJ2-7; D unclear. V dropped 2 bases and J dropped 6 bases, with 17 bases sitting between them. There are 15 residues in the CDR3. Germline V CDR1 and CDR2: MNHEY, SMNVEV (reference sequence). As DNA, the CDR3 is TGTGCCAGCAGTTTAGGCGGCACGGTCACGAGCGAGCAGTACTTC. This sequence encodes CASSLGGTVTSEQYF.

The CDR3 nucleotides are TGCGCCAGCAGCCCCCGGACGGTGAATTCACCCCTCCACTTT. This codes for CASSPRTVNSPLHF. The gene calls are TRBV4-3 and TRBJ1-6; D is unclear. Trimming removed 4 bases from V and 7 bases from J, with 11 bases in between. The CDR3 has 14 residues. CDR1 and CDR2 from the germline V gene are LGHNA and YSLEER.

The genes are TRBV7-2 and TRBJ1-2; D remains ambiguous. The CDR3 is made up of 14 amino acids. The V and J ends lost 0 bases and 4 bases respectively, with 9 bases between them. Germline CDR1 and CDR2: SGHTA and FQGNSA. CDR3 loop: CASSLASGSYGYTF. CDR3 nucleotide sequence: TGTGCCAGCAGCTTAGCGTCCGGAAGCTATGGCTACACCTTC.

This clone showed up just once. The chain is built from TRBV30 and TRBJ1-1; 7 nucleotides align to TRBD1. This CDR3 is built from 13 residues. Trimming removed 2 bases from V and 11 bases from J; junction bases left unmatched: 11. The germline V gene has CDR1 GTSNPN and CDR2 SVGIG (reference sequence). CDR3 residues: CAWSMGQPAGAFF. CDR3 coding DNA: TGTGCCTGGAGTATGGGACAGCCCGCGGGGGCTTTCTTT.